This is a list of T cell receptor beta chains from one sample in a study of blood T cells in healthy people across ages. TCRdb independently ran MiXCR on the 5' RACE reads; one entry per CDR3 protein. This sample carries about 1.1 million distinct CDR3 sequences, 35% to 40% of them seen once, and the ten largest clones take over 10%. Material: blood. These TCRs come from a man aged 18 to 29 in good health. The CDR3 runs from the conserved cysteine through the conserved F or W. Each record gives: D gene, clone size, V gene, J gene, CDR3 length, CDR3 DNA, CDR3 protein. A D gene is named only where the DNA matches it firmly. Size tells how often a clone was seen (once, few, many) or the class of an expanded clone, and some rows leave it out.

>.|few|TRBV20-1|TRBJ2-4|15
TGCAGTGCGACCGTTCACAGGGAATCAAAAAACATTCAGTACTTC
CSATVHRESKNIQYF
>TRBD1|few|TRBV6-2/TRBV6-3|TRBJ2-7|17
TGTGCCAGCAGTTACTACGGACAGGCAAGCTCCTACAATGAGCAGTACTTC
CASSYYGQASSYNEQYF
>.|few|TRBV5-1|TRBJ1-2|15
TGCGCCAGCAGCTTGGCCTTAGGGATGGACTATGGCTACACCTTC
CASSLALGMDYGYTF
>.|many|TRBV4-3|TRBJ2-5|16
TGCGCCAGCAGCCAAGAACCGTTAACCCAAGGAGAGACCCAGTACTTC
CASSQEPLTQGETQYF
>.|.|TRBV27|TRBJ1-2|16
TGTGCCACGAGGCAGGGCAGAGACTACCCCTACTATGGCTACACCTTC
CATRQGRDYPYYGYTF
>TRBD1|.|TRBV11-2|TRBJ1-1|14
TGTGCCAGCAGCCTAACAGGGGGGAACACTAAAGCTTTCTTT
CASSLTGGNTKAFF
>TRBD1|.|TRBV10-3|TRBJ2-7|15
TGTGCCATCAGTGACCGAGGACAGGGTCCCTACGAGCAGTACTTC
CAISDRGQGPYEQYF
>.|few|TRBV12-3/TRBV12-4|TRBJ2-3|13
TGTGCCAGCTTGGTCTCCTGGGGAGATACGCAGTATTTT
CASLVSWGDTQYF
>.|many|TRBV12-3/TRBV12-4|TRBJ2-7|13
TGTGCCAGCAGTTTTACTCGAGGGTACGAGCAGTACTTC
CASSFTRGYEQYF
>.|.|TRBV7-9|TRBJ1-4|14
TGTGCCAGCAGCACAGGACATGATAAGGAAAAACTGTTTTTT
CASSTGHDKEKLFF
>.|.|TRBV6-2/TRBV6-3|TRBJ2-3|14
TGTGCCAGCAGGGCCGGGACGAGCACAGATACGCAGTATTTT
CASRAGTSTDTQYF
>.|.|TRBV4-1|TRBJ2-1|16
TGCGCCGGCAGCCAGAATGACCCAGGGTTTTGGAGTGAGCAGTTCTTC
CAGSQNDPGFWSEQFF
>TRBD1|few|TRBV7-8|TRBJ1-5|17
TGTGCCAGCAGCCCTAGAAAGATTGGGACAGGGAGACAGCCCCAGCATTTT
CASSPRKIGTGRQPQHF
>TRBD2|.|TRBV7-8|TRBJ2-7|17
TGTGCCAGCAGCTTAGGCGGGGGGGGCCTGAGCTCCTACGAGCAGTACTTC
CASSLGGGGLSSYEQYF
>.|once|TRBV4-2|TRBJ2-1|13
TGTGCCAGCAGCCCTTCGGACGGGAATGAGCAGTTCTTC
CASSPSDGNEQFF
>.|many|TRBV29-1|TRBJ2-3|13
TGCAGCGCGGTGGACACGGGCACAGATACGCAGTATTTT
CSAVDTGTDTQYF
>TRBD1|few|TRBV24-1|TRBJ1-5|14
TGTGCCACTCAACAGGGGCAAGGCAATCAGCCCCAGCATTTT
CATQQGQGNQPQHF
>TRBD2|.|TRBV29-1|TRBJ2-1|14
TGCAGCGTTGAAGGGGGAGGGTCCTACAATGAGCAGTTCTTC
CSVEGGGSYNEQFF
>TRBD2|.|TRBV9|TRBJ2-3|17
TGTGCCAGCAGCGGAAGACGAGCGGGGGGACCCACAGATACGCAGTATTTT
CASSGRRAGGPTDTQYF
>TRBD2|few|TRBV20-1|TRBJ2-1|17
TGCAGTGCACTGACTGGGCTAGCGGGGGGGCTTCAGAATGAGCAGTTCTTC
CSALTGLAGGLQNEQFF
>.|.|TRBV20-1|TRBJ2-1|14
TGCAGTGCGGAGGCGGACAAGTTGTACAATGAGCAGTTCTTC
CSAEADKLYNEQFF
>.|few|TRBV12-3/TRBV12-4|TRBJ2-6|21
TGTGCCAGCAGTTTTTCTACCGTCGAGGGGGAAAGAATCTCTGGGGCCAACGTCCTGACTTTC
CASSFSTVEGERISGANVLTF
>.|few|TRBV7-9|TRBJ1-1|12
TGTGCCAGCAGCTGGAGGAACACTGAAGCTTTCTTT
CASSWRNTEAFF
>.|.|TRBV7-2|TRBJ1-5|16
TGTGCCAGCAGAATGGGAGGGGCGCTTAGCAATCAGCCCCAGCATTTT
CASRMGGALSNQPQHF
>.|.|TRBV19|TRBJ2-3|16
TGTGCCAGCAAACCCAGGGGTGGGCCTAGCACAGATACGCAGTATTTT
CASKPRGGPSTDTQYF
>.|.|TRBV2|TRBJ2-5|15
TGTGCCAGCGGATCGGGGGGCGCGGGGGCAGAGACCCAGTACTTC
CASGSGGAGAETQYF
>.|few|TRBV10-3|TRBJ1-1|16
TGTGCCATCAGTGAAAGCGGGGGCGAACAGAACACTGAAGCTTTCTTT
CAISESGGEQNTEAFF
>.|.|TRBV7-9|TRBJ1-1|15
TGTGCCAGCGCCTGGTCCCTGCGAGACGACACTGAAGCTTTCTTT
CASAWSLRDDTEAFF
>.|.|TRBV5-1|TRBJ2-7|14
TGCGCCAGCAGCCCTGGGACCGATACCTACGAGCAGTACTTC
CASSPGTDTYEQYF
>.|.|TRBV9|TRBJ2-1|15
TGTGCCAGCAGCCCACAGGCCGGGCCCTACAATGAGCAGTTCTTC
CASSPQAGPYNEQFF
>.|once|TRBV7-2|TRBJ1-5|16
TGTGCCAGCAGCTCGTACCCACTACAGGGAAATCAGCCCCAGCATTTT
CASSSYPLQGNQPQHF
>TRBD1|.|TRBV7-8|TRBJ2-4|19
TGTGCCAGCAGCTTACGCAACAAAGAAATAAGACAGGGTACAAACATTCAGTACTTC
CASSLRNKEIRQGTNIQYF
>.|.|TRBV20-1|TRBJ2-1|13
TGCAGTGCTAGAGTTGAGGTTTTAGGTGAGCAGTTCTTC
CSARVEVLGEQFF
>.|.|TRBV4-2|TRBJ1-2|12
TGTGCCAGCAGCGGAGGGGCTGACGACTACACCTTC
CASSGGADDYTF
>.|few|TRBV12-3/TRBV12-4|TRBJ2-2|16
TGTGCCAGCAGTTTGGCCGGACAGCCGAACACCGGGGAGCTGTTTTTT
CASSLAGQPNTGELFF
>.|.|TRBV6-1|TRBJ2-1|16
TGTGCCAGCAGTGGACCTGAAGAAGGAAAGTACAATGAGCAGTTCTTC
CASSGPEEGKYNEQFF
>.|.|TRBV29-1|TRBJ1-2|10
TGCGCTCGGGACTCTTATGGCTACACCTTC
CARDSYGYTF
>.|.|TRBV28|TRBJ1-1|13
TGTGCCACCCGAACTCCGGGGGGCACTGAAGCTTTCTTT
CATRTPGGTEAFF
>.|.|TRBV20-1|TRBJ2-2|16
TGCAGTGCTAGGCCCTCAGGGGCGGCTTTCACCGGGGAGCTGTTTTTT
CSARPSGAAFTGELFF
>.|.|TRBV29-1|TRBJ2-7|12
TGCAGCGTCGCAGACACCCCCGGGGAGCAGTACTTC
CSVADTPGEQYF
>.|.|TRBV29-1|TRBJ2-2|13
TGCAGCGTTGAAGCCCAGGGCGACGGGGAGCTGTTTTTT
CSVEAQGDGELFF
>TRBD1|few|TRBV29-1|TRBJ1-5|12
TGCAGCATCCGGGACAGCGGTCAGCCCCAGCATTTT
CSIRDSGQPQHF
>.|.|TRBV4-1|TRBJ1-2|14
TGCACCAGCAGCCAAGATAACTCCAAATATGGCTACACCTTC
CTSSQDNSKYGYTF
>.|.|TRBV25-1|TRBJ1-1|13
TGTGCCAGCAGGGACAGCGTGAACACTGAAGCTTTCTTT
CASRDSVNTEAFF
>TRBD1|.|TRBV5-1|TRBJ1-1|14
TGCGCCAGCAACACTGGACAGGAGAACACTGAAGCTTTCTTT
CASNTGQENTEAFF
>.|few|TRBV25-1|TRBJ2-2|14
TGTGCCAGCGGAGAAATCAAGACAGGCGGGGAGCTGTTTTTT
CASGEIKTGGELFF
>TRBD1|.|TRBV28|TRBJ1-2|15
TGTGCCAGCACTCTGGACAGGGCCTACGACTATGGCTACACCTTC
CASTLDRAYDYGYTF
>TRBD1|.|TRBV6-5|TRBJ2-1|16
TGTGCCAGCAGCATTACCCCGGCAGGGGGTTACAATGAGCAGTTCTTC
CASSITPAGGYNEQFF
>TRBD2|.|TRBV4-1|TRBJ2-1|18
TGCGCCAGCAGCCATGACCCTAGCGGGGGCCGCTCCTACAATGAGCAGTTCTTC
CASSHDPSGGRSYNEQFF
>.|.|TRBV13|TRBJ2-7|15
TGTGCCAGCAGCTTCTCGGACGGTGCCTACAATGAGCAGTACTTC
CASSFSDGAYNEQYF
>.|.|TRBV5-5|TRBJ1-1|13
TGTGCCAGCACCCAACAGGCGAACACTGAAGCTTTCTTT
CASTQQANTEAFF
>.|few|TRBV6-2/TRBV6-3|TRBJ1-2|15
TGTGCCAGCAGGATGACTGCGCGGGGGAGCTATGGCTACACCTTC
CASRMTARGSYGYTF
>.|.|TRBV29-1|TRBJ2-5|15
TGCAGCGTTGAAGATCGAGCACGAGACTACGAGACCCAGTACTTC
CSVEDRARDYETQYF
>.|.|TRBV7-3|TRBJ1-1|16
TGTGCCAGCAGCTTAGGACCAGGGAGGCTGGATACTGAAGCTTTCTTT
CASSLGPGRLDTEAFF
>TRBD1|.|TRBV13|TRBJ1-2|13
TGTGCCAGCAGCTCGGGACAGGGATGGAGCTACACCTTC
CASSSGQGWSYTF
>TRBD2|.|TRBV12-3/TRBV12-4|TRBJ2-2|20
TGTGCCAGCAGTACCTTGGCGGGGGGGCCTGTGTATGCGAACACCGGGGAGCTGTTTTTT
CASSTLAGGPVYANTGELFF
>TRBD1|.|TRBV6-5|TRBJ1-1|17
TGTGCCAGCAGTTACGTCCCGGGACAGGGATCGAACACTGAAGCTTTCTTT
CASSYVPGQGSNTEAFF
>.|.|TRBV7-9|TRBJ1-1|17
TGTGCCAGCAGTGGGGGCAGGCCCGGACTAAGACTTCCCGGGGCTTTCTTT
CASSGGRPGLRLPGAFF
>.|.|TRBV2|TRBJ2-3|18
TGTGCCAGCAGTGAAGACCTAGACTCACGGAGGCCGGTGGATACGCAGTATTTT
CASSEDLDSRRPVDTQYF
>TRBD2|few|TRBV4-1|TRBJ2-1|17
TGCGCCAGCAGCCACCCTACAGGGCGGGGGGCGCGGAATGAGCAGTTCTTC
CASSHPTGRGARNEQFF